This TCR beta chain was observed in a study of blood T cells in healthy people across ages. The CDR3 consists of 17 residues. CDR1 LGHNA and CDR2 YNFKEQ come from the germline V gene. V was trimmed by 3 bases and J by 2 bases, leaving 18 bases between them. Primers used in a second PCR of roughly 7 to 12 cycles were a sample-barcoded 5' primer and a J-beta primer mix. TCRdb called the 5' RACE reads again in MiXCR, with one record for every CDR3 protein. The table records about 680,000 distinct CDR3 sequences, approximately 50% of them present only once. This clonotype was seen a handful of times. The origin of this receptor is a woman aged 60-75 years in good health. Sequencing was done on a sample of blood. The chain carries TRBV4-2 and TRBJ2-3; D might be TRBD2 (5 bases). In nucleotides, the CDR3 is TGTGCCAGCAGCCAGGCCCGGTTGAGCGGATACACAGATACGCAGTATTTT. Translating gives CASSQARLSGYTDTQYF.